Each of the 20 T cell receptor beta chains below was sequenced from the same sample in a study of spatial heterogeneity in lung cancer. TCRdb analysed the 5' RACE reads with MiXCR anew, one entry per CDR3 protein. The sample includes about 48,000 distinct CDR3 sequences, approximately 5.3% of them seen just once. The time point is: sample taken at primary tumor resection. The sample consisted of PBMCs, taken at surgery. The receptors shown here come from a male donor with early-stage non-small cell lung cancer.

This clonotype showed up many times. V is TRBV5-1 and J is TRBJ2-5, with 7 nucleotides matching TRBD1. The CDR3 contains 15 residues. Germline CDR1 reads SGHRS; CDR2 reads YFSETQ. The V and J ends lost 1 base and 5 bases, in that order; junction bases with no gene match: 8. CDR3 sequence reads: CASSLMGQGEETQYF. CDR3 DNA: TGCGCCAGCAGCTTGATGGGGCAGGGGGAGGAGACCCAGTACTTC.

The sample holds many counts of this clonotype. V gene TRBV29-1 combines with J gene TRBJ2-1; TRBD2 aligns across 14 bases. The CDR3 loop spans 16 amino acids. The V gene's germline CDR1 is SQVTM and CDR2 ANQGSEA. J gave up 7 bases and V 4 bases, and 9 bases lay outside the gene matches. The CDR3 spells CSVAGTSGSRGNEQFF. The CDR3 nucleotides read TGCAGCGTTGCCGGGACTAGCGGGAGTAGGGGGAATGAGCAGTTCTTC.

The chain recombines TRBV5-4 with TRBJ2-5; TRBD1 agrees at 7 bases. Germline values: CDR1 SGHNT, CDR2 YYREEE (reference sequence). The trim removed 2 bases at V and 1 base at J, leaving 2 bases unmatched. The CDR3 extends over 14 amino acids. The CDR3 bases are TGTGCCAGCAGCTTAAGGGGGCGCCAAGAGACCCAGTACTTC. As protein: CASSLRGRQETQYF.

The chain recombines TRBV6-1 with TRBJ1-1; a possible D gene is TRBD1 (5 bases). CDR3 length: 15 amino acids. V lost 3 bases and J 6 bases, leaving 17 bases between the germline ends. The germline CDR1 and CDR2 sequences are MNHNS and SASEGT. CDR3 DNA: TGTGCCAGCAGTGATGGGTCGGCAGGGCGCGCTGAAGCTTTCTTT. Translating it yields CASSDGSAGRAEAFF.

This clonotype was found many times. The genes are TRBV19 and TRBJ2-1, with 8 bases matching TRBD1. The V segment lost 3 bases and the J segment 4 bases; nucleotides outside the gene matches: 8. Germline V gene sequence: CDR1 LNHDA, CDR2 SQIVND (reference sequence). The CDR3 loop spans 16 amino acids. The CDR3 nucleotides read TGTGCCAGTAGTATGCTAGGCAGGGGGCCGTACAATGAGCAGTTCTTC. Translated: CASSMLGRGPYNEQFF. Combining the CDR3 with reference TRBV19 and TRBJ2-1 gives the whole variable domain DGGITQSPKYLFRKEGQNVTLSCEQNLNHDAMYWYRQDPGQGLRLIYYSQIVNDFQKGDIAEGYSVSREKKESFPLTVTSAQKNPTAFYLCASSMLGRGPYNEQFFGPGTRLTVL.

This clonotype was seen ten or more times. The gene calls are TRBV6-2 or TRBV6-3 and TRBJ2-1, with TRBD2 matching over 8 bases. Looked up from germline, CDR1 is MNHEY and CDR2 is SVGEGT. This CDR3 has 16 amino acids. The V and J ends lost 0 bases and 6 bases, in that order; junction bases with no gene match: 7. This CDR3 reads CASSYSRVAGFNEQFF. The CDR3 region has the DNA TGTGCCAGCAGTTACTCGAGGGTAGCGGGGTTCAATGAGCAGTTCTTC.

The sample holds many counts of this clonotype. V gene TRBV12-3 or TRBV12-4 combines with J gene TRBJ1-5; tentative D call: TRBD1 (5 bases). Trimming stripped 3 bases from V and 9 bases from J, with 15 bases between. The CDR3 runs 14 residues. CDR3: CASSFRGTQRPQHF. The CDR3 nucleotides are TGTGCCAGCAGTTTCCGCGGGACCCAGAGGCCCCAGCATTTT.

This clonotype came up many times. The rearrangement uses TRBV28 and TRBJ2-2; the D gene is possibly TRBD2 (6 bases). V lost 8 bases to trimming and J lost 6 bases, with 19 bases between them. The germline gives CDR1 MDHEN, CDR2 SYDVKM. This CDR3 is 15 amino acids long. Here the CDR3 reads CASHRLVGGAGELFF. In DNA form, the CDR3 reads TGTGCCAGCCATCGACTAGTCGGAGGGGCCGGGGAGCTGTTTTTT.

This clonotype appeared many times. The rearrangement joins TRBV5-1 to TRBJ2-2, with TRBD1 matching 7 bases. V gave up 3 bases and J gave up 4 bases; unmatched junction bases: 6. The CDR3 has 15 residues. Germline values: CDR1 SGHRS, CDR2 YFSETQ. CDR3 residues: CASSYDRAPTGELFF. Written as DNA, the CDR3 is TGCGCCAGCAGCTACGACAGGGCCCCCACCGGGGAGCTGTTTTTT.

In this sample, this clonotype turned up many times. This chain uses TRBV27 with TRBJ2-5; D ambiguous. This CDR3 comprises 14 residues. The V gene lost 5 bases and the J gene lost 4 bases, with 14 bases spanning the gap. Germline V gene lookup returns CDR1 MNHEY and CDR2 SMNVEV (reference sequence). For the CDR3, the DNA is TGTGCCAGCAGTGTGGGCCCATGGGTAGAGACCCAGTACTTC. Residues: CASSVGPWVETQYF.

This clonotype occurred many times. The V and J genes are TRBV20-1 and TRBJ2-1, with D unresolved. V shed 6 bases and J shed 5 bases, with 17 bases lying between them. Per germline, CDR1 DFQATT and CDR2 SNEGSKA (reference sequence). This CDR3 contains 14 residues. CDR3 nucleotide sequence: TGCAGTGCCGCACCCCGTGGACGGCACAATGAGCAGTTCTTC. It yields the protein CSAAPRGRHNEQFF.

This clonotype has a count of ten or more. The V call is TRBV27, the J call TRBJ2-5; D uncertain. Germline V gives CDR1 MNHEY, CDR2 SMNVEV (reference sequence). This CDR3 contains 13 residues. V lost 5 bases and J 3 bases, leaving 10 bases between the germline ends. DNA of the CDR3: TGTGCCAGCAGTCTTTCCCCTAAAGAGACCCAGTACTTC. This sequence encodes CASSLSPKETQYF.

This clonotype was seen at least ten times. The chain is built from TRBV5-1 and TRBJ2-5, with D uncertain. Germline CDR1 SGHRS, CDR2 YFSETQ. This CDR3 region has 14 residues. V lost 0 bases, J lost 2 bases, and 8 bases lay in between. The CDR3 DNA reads TGCGCCAGCAGCTTGGCCTCTAGGCAAGAGACCCAGTACTTC. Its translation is CASSLASRQETQYF.

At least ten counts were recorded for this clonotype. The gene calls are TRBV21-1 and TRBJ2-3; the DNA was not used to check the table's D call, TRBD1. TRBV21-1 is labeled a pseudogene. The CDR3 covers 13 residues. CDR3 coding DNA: TGTGCCAGCAGCCCCGGGGGGCTTGATACGCAGTATTTT. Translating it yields CASSPGGLDTQYF.

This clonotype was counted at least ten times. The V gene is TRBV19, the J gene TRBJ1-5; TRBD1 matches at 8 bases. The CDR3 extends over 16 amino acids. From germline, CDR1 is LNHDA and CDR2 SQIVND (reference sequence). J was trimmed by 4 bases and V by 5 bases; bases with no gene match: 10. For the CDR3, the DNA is TGTGCCAGTAGTCACCGGACAGGGAGAATTAATCAGCCCCAGCATTTT. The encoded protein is CASSHRTGRINQPQHF.

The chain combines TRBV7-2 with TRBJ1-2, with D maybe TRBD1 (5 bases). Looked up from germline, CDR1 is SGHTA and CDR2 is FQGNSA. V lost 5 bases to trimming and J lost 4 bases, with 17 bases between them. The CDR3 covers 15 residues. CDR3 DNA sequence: TGTGCCAGCAGCCCCCAGGGCCGCGCTAGCTATGGCTACACCTTC. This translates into CASSPQGRASYGYTF.

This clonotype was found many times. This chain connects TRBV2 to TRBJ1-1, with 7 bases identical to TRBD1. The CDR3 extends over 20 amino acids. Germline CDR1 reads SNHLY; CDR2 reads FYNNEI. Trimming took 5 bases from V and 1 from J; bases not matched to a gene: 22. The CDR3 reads CASSPIQGWGKTGWNTEAFF. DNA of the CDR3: TGTGCCAGCAGTCCCATACAGGGGTGGGGGAAAACAGGGTGGAACACTGAAGCTTTCTTT.

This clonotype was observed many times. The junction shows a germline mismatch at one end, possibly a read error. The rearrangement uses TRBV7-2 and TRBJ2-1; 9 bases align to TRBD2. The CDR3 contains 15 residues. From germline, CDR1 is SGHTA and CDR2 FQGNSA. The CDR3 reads CASSLRREGYNGQFF. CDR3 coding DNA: TGTGCCAGCAGCTTAAGGCGGGAGGGCTACAATGGGCAGTTCTTC. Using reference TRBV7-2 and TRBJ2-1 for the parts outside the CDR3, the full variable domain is GAGVSQSPSNKVTEKGKDVELRCDPISGHTALYWYRQSLGQGLEFLIYFQGNSAPDKSGLPSDRFSAERTGGSVSTLTIQRTQQEDSAVYLCASSLRREGYNGQFFGPGTRLTVL.

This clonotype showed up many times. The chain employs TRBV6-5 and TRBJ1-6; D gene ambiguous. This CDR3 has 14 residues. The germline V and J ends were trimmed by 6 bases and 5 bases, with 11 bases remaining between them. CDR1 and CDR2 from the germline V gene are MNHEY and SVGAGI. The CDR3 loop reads CASSRRTHNSPLHF. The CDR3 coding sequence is TGTGCCAGCAGCAGACGGACTCATAATTCACCCCTCCACTTT.

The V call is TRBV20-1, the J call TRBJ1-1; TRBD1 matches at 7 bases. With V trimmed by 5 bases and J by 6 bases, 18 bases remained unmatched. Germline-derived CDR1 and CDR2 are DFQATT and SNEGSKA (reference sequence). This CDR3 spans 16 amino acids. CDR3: CSARNPGTAGGSEAFF. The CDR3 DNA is TGCAGTGCTCGAAATCCCGGGACAGCCGGGGGATCTGAAGCTTTCTTT.